This is a list of T cell receptor beta chains from one sample in a study of cytomegalovirus exposure and HLA in healthy donors. The repertoire was sequenced with immunoSEQ multiplex PCR; TCRdb's copy has only in-frame clones and lacks some. The data hold more than 95,000 clones, with approximately 80% observed a single time. The sequenced material came from PBMCs. These receptor sequences come from a woman aged 40-49 years in good health and CMV-seropositive. CDR3s include the opening cysteine and the closing phenylalanine or tryptophan. A D gene is named only where the DNA matches it firmly. Some rows mark clone size as missing; the rest say once, few, many or name a class of expanded clone.

abundance	v_gene	j_gene	d_gene	CDR3nt	CDR3aa
-	TRBV5-4	TRBJ2-2	-	TGTGCCAGCAGCTTTTATGGGACTGCGAGCGGGGAGCTGTTTTTT	CASSFYGTASGELFF
few	TRBV5-6	TRBJ2-7	-	TGTGCCAGCAGCTTTACAGCATCCTACGAGCAGTACTTC	CASSFTASYEQYF
once	TRBV5-3	TRBJ2-5	-	TGTGCCAGAAGTTGTCTGGGGGGTTGGACCCAGTACTTC	CARSCLGGWTQYF
-	TRBV30	TRBJ2-2	TRBD2	TGTGCCTGGAGTCGGCCGCTAGCGGGAGTCCGGGAGCTGTTTTTT	CAWSRPLAGVRELFF
-	TRBV14	TRBJ1-1	TRBD1	TGTGCCAGCAGCCGTCGAACAGGGGGGAACACTGAAGCTTTCTTT	CASSRRTGGNTEAFF
-	TRBV19	TRBJ1-1	-	TGTGCCAGTAGCCAGGACCTCGGGAGGACTGAAGCTTTCTTT	CASSQDLGRTEAFF
-	TRBV30	TRBJ2-7	TRBD1	TGTGCCGGGGGGGACAGGGTGTACGAGCAGTACTTC	CAGGDRVYEQYF
-	TRBV6-5	TRBJ2-4	-	TGTGCCAGTTCCTGGTCCGGGGGAAGCATTCAGTACTTC	CASSWSGGSIQYF
-	TRBV5-1	TRBJ2-7	TRBD1	TGCGCCAGCAGCTTCCAGGGGGCAACTGGCGAGCAGTACTTC	CASSFQGATGEQYF
few	TRBV5-1	TRBJ2-2	-	TGCGCCAGCAGCTTGGATACGGGTACCACCGGGGAGCTGTTTTTT	CASSLDTGTTGELFF
-	TRBV21-1	TRBJ2-7	-	TGTGCCAGCCCACCGGGGCAGTACTTC	CASPPGQYF
-	TRBV10-3	TRBJ2-1	TRBD2	TGTGCCATCAGTGAAGCTAGCGGGACAATTCGTTTGGAGCAGTTCTTC	CAISEASGTIRLEQFF
-	TRBV5-6	TRBJ2-7	TRBD1	TGTGCCAGCAGCCAATATCTCCGGCTGGGACAGGGGCACTACGAGCAGTACTTC	CASSQYLRLGQGHYEQYF
-	TRBV5-1	TRBJ2-7	-	TGCGCCAGCAGCTTTTCGGGAGTAGACGACGAGCAGTACTTC	CASSFSGVDDEQYF
-	TRBV6-5	TRBJ2-5	-	TGTGCCACCCATCATAAGCAGGGGGGAGGTGAGACCCAGTACTTC	CATHHKQGGGETQYF
-	TRBV5-1	TRBJ2-3	-	TGCGCCAGCAGCTTGTACCCAGGGGCAGATACGCAGTATTTT	CASSLYPGADTQYF
-	TRBV5-6	TRBJ1-5	-	TGTGCCAGCAGCTTGAATGGAGTTTATAATCAGCCCCAGCATTTT	CASSLNGVYNQPQHF
-	TRBV9	TRBJ2-5	TRBD2	TGTGCCAGCAGCGCCCGGCCTACAGCGGGAGGACCTCAAGAGACCCAGTACTTC	CASSARPTAGGPQETQYF
-	TRBV20-1	TRBJ2-1	-	TGCAGTGCTTCCCCTCGAGATGAGCAGTTCTTC	CSASPRDEQFF
-	TRBV9	TRBJ2-1	-	TGTGCCAGCAGCGAGTCACTAGTCAGGGGTGAGCAGTTCTTC	CASSESLVRGEQFF
-	TRBV28	TRBJ2-7	-	TGTGCCAGCAGCCCCGGGTCCTGGCCGGCAGAGCAGTACTTC	CASSPGSWPAEQYF
-	TRBV19	TRBJ2-1	-	TGTGCCAGTGCAGGGTCCTACAATGAGCAGTTCTTC	CASAGSYNEQFF
-	TRBV11-2	TRBJ2-2	-	TGTGCCAGCAGCTCCCTAGTAGGCACCGGGGAGCTGTTTTTT	CASSSLVGTGELFF
-	TRBV19	TRBJ1-1	-	TGTGCCAGCCCCCGGGGGAGGCGGACTGAAGCTTTCTTT	CASPRGRRTEAFF
-	TRBV18	TRBJ2-1	TRBD2	TGTGCCAGCTCACCAACTAGCGGGGAGTCAAAATACAATGAGCAGTTCTTC	CASSPTSGESKYNEQFF
few	TRBV9	TRBJ2-1	-	TGTGCCAGCAGCGCCTATGGTAGAGGTAGCTCCTACAATGAGCAGTTCTTC	CASSAYGRGSSYNEQFF
-	TRBV29-1	TRBJ1-1	-	TGCAGCGTAAACCCCCAGGGCACTGAAGCTTTCTTT	CSVNPQGTEAFF
-	TRBV9	TRBJ2-2	TRBD2	TGTGCCAGCAGCGTAGAATCCCCCGGGACTATGGTCACCGGGGAGCTGTTTTTT	CASSVESPGTMVTGELFF
-	TRBV29-1	TRBJ1-2	-	TGCAGCGTGGACCTGACGGGAGTGGGCTATGGCTACACCTTC	CSVDLTGVGYGYTF
-	TRBV20-1	TRBJ2-5	-	TGCAGTGCTAGAGTGCGAGAGACCCAGTACTTC	CSARVRETQYF